This passage covers 21 T cell receptor beta chains from one sample sequenced in a study of Tregs in tolerant kidney transplant recipients. Produced via immunoSEQ multiplex PCR; TCRdb's table is partial and in-frame only. The table lists tens of thousands of clones. Mixed chimerism was transient after nonmyeloablative marrow transplants from related graft donors. The starting material was CD4+ T cells from blood (PBMCs), obtained 24 months after the transplant. The receptors stem from a human patient who received a combined kidney and bone marrow transplant. The graft donor may account for some of the T cells.

In the case of this clone: Read data end 3 residues before the CDR3 end; the end is taken from the germline J gene. Different DNA sequences within this sample yield the same CDR3. The chain employs TRBV30 and TRBJ1-5, with TRBD1 as a possible D gene (5 bases). The CDR3 extends over 13 amino acids. CDR1 and CDR2 from the germline V gene are GTSNPN and SVGIG (reference sequence). Trimming cost V 3 bases and J 2 bases, with 8 bases left between them. The CDR3 is CAWRGGGNQPQHF. The CDR3 bases that were read are TGTGCCTGGAGGGGAGGGGGCAATCAGCCC.

Regarding this clone: The CDR3 goes on 3 residues after the read ends, and that part is filled in from the germline J gene. J is TRBJ1-1 and V is TRBV20-1; D is uncertain. V dropped 5 bases and J dropped 0 bases, with 4 bases sitting between them. Germline assignment: CDR1 DFQATT and CDR2 SNEGSKA (reference sequence). This CDR3 has 11 residues. Incomplete CDR3 DNA: TGCAGTGCTGGGCTGAACACTGAA. Amino acids: CSAGLNTE. Given in full, the CDR3 is CSAGLNTEAFF.

A note on this clone: The missing CDR3 end, 3 residues past where the read stops, is filled in from the germline J gene. The V gene is TRBV18, the J gene TRBJ2-1, with D possibly being TRBD1 (6 bases). V was clipped by 5 bases and J by 3 bases, with 8 bases between them. The CDR3 sequence is 13 residues long. The germline V gene encodes CDR1 KGHSH and CDR2 LQKENI. The CDR3 bases that were read are TGTGCCAGCTCATGGGACAACTACAATGAG. This gives the protein CASSWDNYNE. The complete CDR3 protein is CASSWDNYNEQFF.

About this clone: The read ends 3 residues shy of where the CDR3 ends; the end is completed using the germline J gene. The chain recombines TRBV7-2 with TRBJ2-3; no clear D. CDR1 and CDR2 (germline): SGHTA, FQGNSA. V was pared by 6 bases and J by 2 bases, with 6 bases between. The CDR3 extends over 12 amino acids. The CDR3 bases that were read are TGTGCCAGCAGTCGTAACACAGATACG. Protein: CASSRNTDT. The full CDR3 reads CASSRNTDTQYF.

About this clone: The missing CDR3 end, 3 residues past where the read stops, is filled in from the germline J gene. The gene calls are TRBV30 and TRBJ2-5; the match to TRBD2 covers 15 bases. Germline CDR1 is GTSNPN and CDR2 is SVGIG (reference sequence). The ends lost 8 bases at V and 4 bases at J; junction bases unmatched: 8. This CDR3 is built from 15 residues. The sequenced CDR3 bases are TGTGCCACCGGACTAGCGGGAGGGCCCGGAGAGACC. This translates into CATGLAGGPGET. The entire CDR3 protein is CATGLAGGPGETQYF. The full variable domain, with the rest looked up from reference TRBV30 and TRBJ2-5, is SQTIHQWPATLVQPVGSPLSLECTVEGTSNPNLYWYRQAAGRGLQLLFYSVGIGQISSEVPQNLSASRPQDRQFILSSKKLLLSDSGFYLCATGLAGGPGETQYFGPGTRLLVL.

On this clone itself: The read gets to within 3 residues of the CDR3 end, and the germline J gene fills in the rest. The chain combines TRBV20-1 with TRBJ2-1; 16 nucleotides agree with TRBD2. Looked up from germline, CDR1 is DFQATT and CDR2 is SNEGSKA (reference sequence). The CDR3 sequence is 16 residues long. J lost 9 bases, V lost 0 bases, and 5 bases had no gene match. Partial CDR3 DNA: TGCAGTGCTAGAGAATCCGGGACTAGCGGGAGGGGTGAG. Translation gives CSARESGTSGRGE. The CDR3, in full, reads CSARESGTSGRGEQFF.

On this clone: The CDR3 end lies 3 residues beyond the end of the read and is filled in from the germline J gene. This chain connects TRBV25-1 to TRBJ2-7; D possibly corresponds to TRBD2 (5 bases). The ends were cut back, 10 bases at V and 4 bases at J, with 11 bases in the middle. The CDR3 covers 11 residues. Germline V CDR1 and CDR2: MGHDK, SYGVNS. This CDR3 is CATQLVYEQYF. The sequenced CDR3 bases are TGTGCCACCCAACTAGTTTACGAG.

On this clone itself: With the read ending 3 residues before the CDR3 end, the germline J gene is used to fill in that end. The chain uses TRBV6-2 or TRBV6-3 and TRBJ2-6, with TRBD2 as a possible D gene (6 bases). Germline-derived CDR1 and CDR2 are MNHEY and SVGEGT. The CDR3 covers 16 residues. V shed 7 bases and J shed 2 bases, with 15 bases lying between them. The chain's CDR3 is CASTPTWGAGANVLTF. The sequenced part of the CDR3 DNA is TGTGCCAGCACCCCTACGTGGGGGGCTGGGGCCAACGTC.

Remarks on this clone: The CDR3 end falls 3 residues outside the read, so it is completed with the germline J gene. The V and J genes are TRBV7-6 and TRBJ2-1; 9 positions agree with TRBD1. Germline CDR1 reads SGHVS; CDR2 reads FNYEAQ. After removal of 1 base from V and 8 bases from J, the junction contained 12 bases not matched to a gene. The length of the CDR3 is 17 residues. CDR3 DNA, as far as it was read: TGTGCCAGCAGCTTAGGTCGGGATGACAGGGGGAGTTATGAG. Its protein product is CASSLGRDDRGSYE. From start to end, the CDR3 is CASSLGRDDRGSYEQFF.

Notes on this clone: Read sequence stops 3 residues before the CDR3 end, and the germline J gene provides the missing end. The chain has TRBV20-1 and TRBJ2-5; D remains unclear. The V and J ends lost 6 bases and 2 bases respectively, with 16 bases between them. Germline CDR1 reads DFQATT; CDR2 reads SNEGSKA (reference sequence). This CDR3 spans 14 amino acids. Partial CDR3 DNA: TGCAGTGCCCCGCCCGGTGGGCGACAAGAGACC. Amino acid sequence: CSAPPGGRQET. The CDR3, in full, reads CSAPPGGRQETQYF.

Remarks on this clone: Read data end 3 residues before the CDR3 end; the end is taken from the germline J gene. The chain combines TRBV4-1 with TRBJ2-7, with 11 bases that match TRBD2. This CDR3 comprises 15 residues. The V segment lost 2 bases and the J segment 4 bases; nucleotides outside the gene matches: 4. Germline-derived CDR1 and CDR2 are MGHRA and YSYEKL. CDR3 sequence reads: CASSQPLAGAYEQYF. The part of the CDR3 DNA that was read is TGCGCCAGCAGCCAACCACTAGCGGGAGCTTACGAG.

As for this clone: The DNA ends 3 residues before the CDR3 does, and the rest of the CDR3 is filled in from the germline J gene. The V call is TRBV5-4, the J call TRBJ2-7; 9 nucleotides align to TRBD1. V lost 6 bases, J lost 3 bases, and 4 bases stayed unmatched. Looked up from germline, CDR1 is SGHNT and CDR2 is YYREEE (reference sequence). The CDR3 spans 13 residues. CDR3 DNA (partial): TGTGCCAGCACTGGGACAGGGAGCTACGAG. This gives the protein CASTGTGSYE. The CDR3 in its entirety is CASTGTGSYEQYF.

As to this clone: The DNA ends 3 residues before the CDR3 does, and the rest of the CDR3 is filled in from the germline J gene. The rearrangement uses TRBV5-1 and TRBJ2-3, with TRBD1 matching 9 bases. The germline CDR1 and CDR2 sequences are SGHRS and YFSETQ. CDR3 length equals 16 residues. Trimming removed 6 bases from V and 5 bases from J; junction bases left unmatched: 13. CDR3 loop: CASTRTRQGGGDTQYF. The part of the CDR3 DNA that was read is TGCGCCAGCACCCGGACCCGACAGGGGGGGGGAGATACG.

About this clone itself: The read falls 3 residues short of the CDR3 end, and the missing part is taken from the germline J gene. The chain joins TRBV7-7 to TRBJ2-5; D perhaps matches TRBD2 (5 bases). The CDR3 spans 13 residues. Germline CDR1 and CDR2: SSHAT and FNYEAQ (reference sequence). Trimming took 5 bases from V and 1 from J, leaving 8 bases between them. The CDR3: CASSRGPQETQYF. CDR3 DNA (partial): TGTGCCAGCAGCAGAGGGCCCCAAGAGACC.

With respect to this clone: The read gets to within 3 residues of the CDR3 end, and the germline J gene fills in the rest. The V and J genes are TRBV11-3 and TRBJ1-2; the D is unclear. This CDR3 has 13 amino acids. Per germline, CDR1 SGHNT and CDR2 YENEEA. This CDR3 is CAPHPLENYGYTF. Incomplete CDR3 DNA: TGTGCACCACATCCCCTTGAGAACTATGGC. The whole variable domain, filled in from reference TRBV11-3 and TRBJ1-2, reads EAGVVQSPRYKIIEKKQPVAFWCNPISGHNTLYWYLQNLGQGPELLIRYENEEAVDDSQLPKDRFSAERLKGVDSTLKIQPAELGDSAVYLCAPHPLENYGYTFGSGTRLTVV.

To note about this clone: The read ends 3 residues early relative to the CDR3; the germline J gene fills the gap. J is TRBJ2-5 and V is TRBV5-1; 11 bases line up with TRBD2. There are 16 residues in the CDR3. Germline CDR1 is SGHRS and CDR2 is YFSETQ. Unmatched junction bases numbered 8, after V lost 4 bases and J lost 3 bases. The covered CDR3 bases are TGCGCCAGCAGCCCAGGGACTAGCGGAGAGAAAGAGACC. Its translation is CASSPGTSGEKET. The CDR3, in full, reads CASSPGTSGEKETQYF.

As concerns this clone: The CDR3 extends 3 residues past the end of the read, so its final part is completed from the germline J gene. This chain joins TRBV20-1 and TRBJ2-3, with 9 bases identical to TRBD2. CDR1 and CDR2 (germline): DFQATT, SNEGSKA (reference sequence). The CDR3 length is 14 residues. The CDR3 region is CSARFASGMSAQYF. The CDR3 DNA, read in part, is TGCAGTGCTAGGTTCGCTAGCGGGATGTCGGCG.

Note on this clone: Read data end 3 residues before the CDR3 end; the end is taken from the germline J gene. The rearrangement joins TRBV19 to TRBJ2-7; 9 bases are shared with TRBD1. CDR1 and CDR2 (germline): LNHDA, SQIVND (reference sequence). The length of the CDR3 is 14 residues. V shed 6 bases and J 0 bases; nucleotides not matched to a gene: 3. The CDR3 is CASSQQGASYEQYF. The CDR3 bases that were read are TGTGCCAGTAGCCAACAGGGGGCCTCCTACGAG.

Comments on this clone: Read sequence stops 3 residues before the CDR3 end, and the germline J gene provides the missing end. This sequence joins TRBV19 and TRBJ1-1, with D uncertain. Germline values: CDR1 LNHDA, CDR2 SQIVND (reference sequence). The CDR3 contains 11 residues. The CDR3 reads CASSIPPSAFF. CDR3 bases read: TGTGCCAGTAGTATCCCTCCTTCG.

On this clone itself: The CDR3 is cut off 3 residues early in the read; its end comes from the germline J gene. V gene TRBV14 combines with J gene TRBJ2-1; TRBD2 matches 14 bases. V shed 5 bases and J 5 bases; nucleotides not matched to a gene: 8. The CDR3 has 17 residues. CDR1 SGHDN and CDR2 FVKESK come from the germline V gene. CDR3 DNA, as far as it was read: TGTGCCAGCAGCTTTCATCGACTAGCGGGAGGGGACAATGAG. Translating gives CASSFHRLAGGDNE. The CDR3 as a whole reads CASSFHRLAGGDNEQFF. The complete variable domain, with remaining parts taken from reference TRBV14 and TRBJ2-1, reads EAGVTQFPSHSVIEKGQTVTLRCDPISGHDNLYWYRRVMGKEIKFLLHFVKESKQDESGMPNNRFLAERTGGTYSTLKVQPAELEDSGVYFCASSFHRLAGGDNEQFFGPGTRLTVL.

CDR3 sequence reads: CASSPARTREDEQYF. CDR3 DNA, as far as it was read: TGCGCCAGCAGCCCGGCCCGGACTCGGGAGGACGAG. J is TRBJ2-7 and V is TRBV5-1, with 7 bases that match TRBD2. The DNA ends 3 residues before the CDR3 does, and the rest of the CDR3 is filled in from the germline J gene. Trimming removed 4 bases from V and 5 bases from J; junction bases left unmatched: 12. The CDR3 extends over 15 amino acids. CDR1 and CDR2 from the germline V gene are SGHRS and YFSETQ.